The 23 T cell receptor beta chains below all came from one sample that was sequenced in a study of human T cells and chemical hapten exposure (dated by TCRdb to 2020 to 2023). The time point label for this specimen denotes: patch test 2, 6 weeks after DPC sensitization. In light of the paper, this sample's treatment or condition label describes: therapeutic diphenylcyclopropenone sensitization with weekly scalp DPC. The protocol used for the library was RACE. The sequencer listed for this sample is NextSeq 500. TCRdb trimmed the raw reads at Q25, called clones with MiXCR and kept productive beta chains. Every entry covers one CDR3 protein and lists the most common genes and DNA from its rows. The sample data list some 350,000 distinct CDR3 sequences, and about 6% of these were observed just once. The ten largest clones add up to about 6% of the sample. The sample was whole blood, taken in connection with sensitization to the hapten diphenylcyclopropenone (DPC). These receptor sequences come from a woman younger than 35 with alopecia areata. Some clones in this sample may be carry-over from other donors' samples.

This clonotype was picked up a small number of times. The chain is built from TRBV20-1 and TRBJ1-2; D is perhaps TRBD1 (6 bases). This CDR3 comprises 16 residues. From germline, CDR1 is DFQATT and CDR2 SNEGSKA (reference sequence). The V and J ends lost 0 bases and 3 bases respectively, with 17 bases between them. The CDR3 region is CSAREIGQDRDYGYTF. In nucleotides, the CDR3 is TGCAGTGCTAGAGAGATCGGCCAGGACAGAGACTATGGCTACACCTTC.

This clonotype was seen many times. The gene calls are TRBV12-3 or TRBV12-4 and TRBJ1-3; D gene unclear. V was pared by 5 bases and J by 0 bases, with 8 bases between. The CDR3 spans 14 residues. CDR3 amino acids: CASSVDYSGNTIYF. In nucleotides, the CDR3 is TGTGCCAGCAGTGTCGACTACTCTGGAAACACCATATATTTT.

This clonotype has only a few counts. The CDR3 region has the DNA TGTGCCAGCAGTTACGGACAGGGGCAGTTCTTC. Translated, it gives CASSYGQGQFF. The genes are TRBV27 and TRBJ2-1; 8 nucleotides match TRBD1. The V gene's germline CDR1 is MNHEY and CDR2 SMNVEV (reference sequence). The CDR3 totals 11 residues. J lost 12 bases, V lost 4 bases, and 2 bases had no gene match.

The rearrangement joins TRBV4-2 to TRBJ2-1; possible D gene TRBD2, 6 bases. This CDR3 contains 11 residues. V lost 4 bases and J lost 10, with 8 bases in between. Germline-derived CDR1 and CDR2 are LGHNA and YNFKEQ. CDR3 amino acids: CASSRGLEQFF. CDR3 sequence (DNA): TGTGCCAGCAGCCGGGGACTCGAGCAGTTCTTC.

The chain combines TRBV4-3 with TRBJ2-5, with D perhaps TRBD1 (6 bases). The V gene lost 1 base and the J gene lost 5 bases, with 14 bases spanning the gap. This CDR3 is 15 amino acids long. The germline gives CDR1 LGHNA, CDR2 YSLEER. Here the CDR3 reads CASSQVLQGSETQYF. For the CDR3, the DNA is TGCGCCAGCAGCCAAGTCTTACAGGGTAGCGAGACCCAGTACTTC.

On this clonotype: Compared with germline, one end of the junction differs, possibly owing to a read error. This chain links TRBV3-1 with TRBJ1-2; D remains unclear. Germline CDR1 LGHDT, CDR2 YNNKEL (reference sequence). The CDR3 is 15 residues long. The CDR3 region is CASSQLDGVNYGFTF. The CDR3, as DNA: TGTGCCAGCAGCCAGCTGGACGGAGTTAACTATGGCTTCACCTTC.

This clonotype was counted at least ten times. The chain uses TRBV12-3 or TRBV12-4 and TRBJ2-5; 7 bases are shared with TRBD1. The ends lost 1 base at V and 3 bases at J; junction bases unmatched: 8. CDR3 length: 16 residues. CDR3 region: CASSLVPQGGKETQYF. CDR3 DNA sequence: TGTGCCAGCAGTTTAGTCCCCCAAGGGGGCAAAGAGACCCAGTACTTC.

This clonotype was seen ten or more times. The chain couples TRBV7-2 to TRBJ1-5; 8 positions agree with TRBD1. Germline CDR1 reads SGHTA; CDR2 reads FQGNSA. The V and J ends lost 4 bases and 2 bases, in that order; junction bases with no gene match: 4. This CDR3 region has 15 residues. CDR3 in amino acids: CASSWGQAGNQPQHF. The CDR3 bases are TGTGCCAGCAGCTGGGGACAGGCTGGCAATCAGCCCCAGCATTTT.

CDR3 sequence reads: CSARQGLSKETQYF. CDR3 DNA sequence: TGCAGTGCTAGACAGGGCCTTAGTAAGGAGACCCAGTACTTC. The chain uses TRBV20-1 and TRBJ2-5, with D maybe TRBD1 (5 bases). Trimming left V 2 bases short and J 5 bases short, with 15 bases between. The CDR3 loop spans 14 amino acids. Germline CDR1 and CDR2: DFQATT and SNEGSKA (reference sequence).

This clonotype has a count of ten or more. The CDR3 here is CSVDLGVNYGYTF. Written as DNA, the CDR3 is TGCAGCGTTGATCTGGGGGTTAACTATGGCTACACCTTC. This rearrangement joins TRBV29-1 to TRBJ1-2, with a tentative D call TRBD1 (5 bases). This CDR3 is built from 13 residues. In germline, CDR1 is SQVTM, CDR2 ANQGSEA. Trimming pared 3 bases from V and 1 base from J, leaving 9 bases between. The full variable domain, with the rest looked up from reference TRBV29-1 and TRBJ1-2, is SAVISQKPSRDICQRGTSLTIQCQVDSQVTMMFWYRQQPGQSLTLIATANQGSEATYESGFVIDKFPISRPNLTFSTLTVSNMSPEDSSIYLCSVDLGVNYGYTFGSGTRLTVV.

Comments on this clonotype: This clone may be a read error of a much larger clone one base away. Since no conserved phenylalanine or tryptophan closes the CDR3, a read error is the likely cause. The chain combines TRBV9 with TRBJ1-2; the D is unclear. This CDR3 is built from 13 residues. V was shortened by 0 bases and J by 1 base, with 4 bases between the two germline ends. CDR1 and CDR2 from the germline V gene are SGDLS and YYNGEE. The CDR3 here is CASSVDHNYGYTL. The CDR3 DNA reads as TGTGCCAGCAGCGTAGACCATAACTATGGCTACACCCTC.

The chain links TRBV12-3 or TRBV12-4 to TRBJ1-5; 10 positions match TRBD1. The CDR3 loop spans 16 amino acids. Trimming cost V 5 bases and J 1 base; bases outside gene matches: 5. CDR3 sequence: CASSKGTGASNQPQHF. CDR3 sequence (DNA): TGTGCCAGCAGTAAAGGGACAGGGGCCAGCAATCAGCCCCAGCATTTT.

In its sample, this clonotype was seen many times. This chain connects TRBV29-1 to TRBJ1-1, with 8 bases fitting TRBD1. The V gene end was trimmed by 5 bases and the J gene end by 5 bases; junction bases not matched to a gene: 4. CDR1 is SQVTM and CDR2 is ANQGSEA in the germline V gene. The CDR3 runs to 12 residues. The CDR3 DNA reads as TGCAGCGTTAGGACAGGGCTGACTGAAGCTTTCTTT. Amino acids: CSVRTGLTEAFF.

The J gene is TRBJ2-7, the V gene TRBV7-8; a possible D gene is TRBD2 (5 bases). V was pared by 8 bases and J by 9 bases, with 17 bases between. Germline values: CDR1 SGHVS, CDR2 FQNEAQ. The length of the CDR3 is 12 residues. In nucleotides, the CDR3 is TGTGCCAGCGAGGGTTCCGCATCCAGGCAGTACTTC. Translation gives CASEGSASRQYF.

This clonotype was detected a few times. CDR3 residues: CASSLDSRSSYNEQFF. The CDR3 DNA sequence: TGTGCCAGCAGTTTGGACAGCCGTAGCTCCTACAATGAGCAGTTCTTC. V usage is TRBV6-2 or TRBV6-3 and J usage is TRBJ2-1; weak D call: TRBD1 (6 bases). This CDR3 spans 16 amino acids. The germline gives CDR1 MNHEY, CDR2 SVGEGT. V was cut by 4 bases and J by 0 bases, with 13 bases left in between.

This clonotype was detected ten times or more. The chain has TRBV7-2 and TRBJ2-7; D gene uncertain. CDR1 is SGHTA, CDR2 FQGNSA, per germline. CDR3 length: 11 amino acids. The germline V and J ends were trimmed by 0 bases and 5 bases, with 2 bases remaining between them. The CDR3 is CASSLAHEQYF. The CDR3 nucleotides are TGTGCCAGCAGCTTAGCCCACGAGCAGTACTTC.

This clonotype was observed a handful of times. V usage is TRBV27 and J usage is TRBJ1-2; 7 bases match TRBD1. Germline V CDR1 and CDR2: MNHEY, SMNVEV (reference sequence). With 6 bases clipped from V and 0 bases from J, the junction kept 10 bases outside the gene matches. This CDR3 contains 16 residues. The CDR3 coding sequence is TGTGCCAGCAGGGTAGGGGGCGGGGGCCCTAACTATGGCTACACCTTC. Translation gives CASRVGGGGPNYGYTF.

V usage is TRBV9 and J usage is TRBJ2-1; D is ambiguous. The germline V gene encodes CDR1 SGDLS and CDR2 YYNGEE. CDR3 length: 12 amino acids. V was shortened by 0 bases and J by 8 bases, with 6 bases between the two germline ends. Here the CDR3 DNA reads TGTGCCAGCAGCGTAGATCGTGATGAGCAGTTCTTC. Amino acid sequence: CASSVDRDEQFF.

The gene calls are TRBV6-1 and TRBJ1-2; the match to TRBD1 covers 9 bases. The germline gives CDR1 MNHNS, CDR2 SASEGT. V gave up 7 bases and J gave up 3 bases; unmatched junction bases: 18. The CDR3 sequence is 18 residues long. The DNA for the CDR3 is TGTGCCAGCAAAAACGGACAGGGGAAGTTTCACAAGGACTATGGCTACACCTTC. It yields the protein CASKNGQGKFHKDYGYTF.

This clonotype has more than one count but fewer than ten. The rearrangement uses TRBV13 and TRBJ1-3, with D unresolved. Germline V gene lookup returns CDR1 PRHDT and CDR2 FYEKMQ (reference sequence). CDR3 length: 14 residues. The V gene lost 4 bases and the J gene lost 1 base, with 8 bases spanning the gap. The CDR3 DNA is TGTGCCAGCAGCTCCTGGGGTTCTGGAAACACCATATATTTT. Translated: CASSSWGSGNTIYF.

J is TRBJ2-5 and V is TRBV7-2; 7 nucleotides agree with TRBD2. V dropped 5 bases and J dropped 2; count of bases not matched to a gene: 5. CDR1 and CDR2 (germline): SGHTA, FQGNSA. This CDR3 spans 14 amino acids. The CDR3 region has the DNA TGTGCCAGCAGCGGACTAGGACCTCAAGAGACCCAGTACTTC. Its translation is CASSGLGPQETQYF.

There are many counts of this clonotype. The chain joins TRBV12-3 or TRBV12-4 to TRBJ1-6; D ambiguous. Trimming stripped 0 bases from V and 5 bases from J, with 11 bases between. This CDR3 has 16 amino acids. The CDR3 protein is CASSLAFGQDNSPLHF. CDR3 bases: TGTGCCAGCAGTTTAGCGTTTGGGCAGGATAATTCACCCCTCCACTTT.

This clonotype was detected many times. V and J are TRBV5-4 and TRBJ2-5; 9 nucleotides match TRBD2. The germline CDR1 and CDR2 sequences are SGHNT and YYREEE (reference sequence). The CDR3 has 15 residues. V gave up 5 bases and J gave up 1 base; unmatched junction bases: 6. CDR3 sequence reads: CASRSQTSGQETQYF. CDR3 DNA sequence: TGTGCCAGCAGGTCCCAGACTAGCGGCCAAGAGACCCAGTACTTC.